This entry lists 3 T cell receptor beta chains sequenced from one sample in a study of blood T cell repertoires in COVID-19. Produced via immunoSEQ multiplex PCR; TCRdb's table is partial and in-frame only. The table has about 300,000 clones, under 90% seen once. Sequenced input: PBMCs or T cells enriched from blood (not recorded which). Receptors were obtained from a man in his thirties or forties who had recovered from COVID-19.

V and J are TRBV19 and TRBJ2-2; TRBD2 aligns across 11 bases. Losses at the gene ends were 3 bases for V and 2 bases for J; bases not matched to a gene: 5. The length of the CDR3 is 17 residues. The V gene's germline CDR1 is LNHDA and CDR2 SQIVND (reference sequence). Written as DNA, the CDR3 is TGTGCCAGTAGTATGAGACTAGCGGGGACCAACACCGGGGAGCTGTTTTTT. Translating gives CASSMRLAGTNTGELFF.

A single count supports this clone. This rearrangement joins TRBV2 to TRBJ2-7, with TRBD1 matching 9 bases. V was clipped by 8 bases and J by 4 bases; unmatched bases: 6. Germline CDR1 is SNHLY and CDR2 is FYNNEI. This CDR3 is 13 amino acids long. CDR3 nucleotides: TGTGCCAGCGGTTTACAGGGGGCTTACGAGCAGTACTTC. This sequence encodes CASGLQGAYEQYF.

V and J are TRBV18 and TRBJ1-1; D is unclear. The V end was cut by 2 bases, the J end by 3 bases, with 7 bases between. CDR1 KGHSH and CDR2 LQKENI come from the germline V gene. This CDR3 is built from 13 residues. Here the CDR3 reads CASSPALDTEAFF. The DNA of the CDR3 is TGTGCCAGCTCACCAGCGCTGGACACTGAAGCTTTCTTT. Full variable domain (outside the CDR3, taken from reference TRBV18 and TRBJ1-1): NAGVMQNPRHLVRRRGQEARLRCSPMKGHSHVYWYRQLPEEGLKFMVYLQKENIIDESGMPKERFSAEFPKEGPSILRIQQVVRGDSAAYFCASSPALDTEAFFGQGTRLTVV.